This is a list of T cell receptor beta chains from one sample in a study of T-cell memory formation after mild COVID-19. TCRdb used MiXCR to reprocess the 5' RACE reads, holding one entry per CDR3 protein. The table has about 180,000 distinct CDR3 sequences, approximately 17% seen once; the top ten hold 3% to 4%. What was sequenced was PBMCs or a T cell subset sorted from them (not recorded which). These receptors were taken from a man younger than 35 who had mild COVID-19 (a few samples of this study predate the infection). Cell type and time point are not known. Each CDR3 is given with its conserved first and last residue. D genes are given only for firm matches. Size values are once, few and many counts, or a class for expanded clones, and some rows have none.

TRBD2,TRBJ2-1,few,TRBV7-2,CASSPLPSGGGEQFF,TGTGCCAGCAGCCCCTTACCTAGCGGGGGGGGTGAGCAGTTCTTC
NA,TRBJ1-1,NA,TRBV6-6,CASTSHGNTEAFF,TGTGCCAGCACCTCACACGGGAACACTGAAGCTTTCTTT
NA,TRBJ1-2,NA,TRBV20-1,CSAPEGRAYGYTF,TGCAGTGCTCCTGAAGGCAGGGCCTATGGCTACACCTTC
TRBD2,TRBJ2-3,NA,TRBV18,CASSPGTSYPDTQYF,TGTGCCAGCTCACCAGGGACTAGCTATCCAGATACGCAGTATTTT
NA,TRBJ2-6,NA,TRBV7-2,CASSRDAGANVLTF,TGTGCCAGCAGCCGAGACGCTGGGGCCAACGTCCTGACTTTC
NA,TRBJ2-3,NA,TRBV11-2,CASSLDRSADTQYF,TGTGCAAGCAGCTTAGACCGTAGTGCAGATACGCAGTATTTT
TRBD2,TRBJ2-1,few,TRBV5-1,CASSLLSGGAIGEQFF,TGCGCCAGCAGCTTACTCAGCGGGGGGGCCATCGGTGAGCAGTTCTTC
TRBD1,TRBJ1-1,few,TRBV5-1,CASSLNTGGTEAFF,TGCGCCAGCAGCTTGAACACAGGGGGCACTGAAGCTTTCTTT
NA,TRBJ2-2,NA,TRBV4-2,CASSRGTGGGNTGELFF,TGTGCCAGCAGCCGGGGGACCGGGGGAGGGAACACCGGGGAGCTGTTTTTT
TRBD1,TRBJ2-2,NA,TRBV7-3,CASSLRKGALGQGTGELFF,TGTGCCAGCAGCTTAAGGAAAGGGGCTTTGGGACAGGGAACCGGGGAGCTGTTTTTT
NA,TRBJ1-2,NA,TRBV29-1,CSVADRPRYGYTF,TGCAGCGTTGCGGACAGACCCCGCTATGGCTACACCTTC
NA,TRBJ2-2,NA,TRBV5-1,CASSLRQGTAGELFF,TGCGCCAGCAGCCTCCGGCAGGGGACGGCCGGGGAGCTGTTTTTT
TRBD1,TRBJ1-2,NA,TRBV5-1,CASSFTGESANYGYTF,TGCGCCAGCAGCTTTACAGGGGAAAGTGCTAACTATGGCTACACCTTC
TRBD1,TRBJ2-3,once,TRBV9,CASSVGHPRDRGSTDTQYF,TGTGCCAGCAGCGTAGGTCACCCCCGGGACAGGGGTAGCACAGATACGCAGTATTTT
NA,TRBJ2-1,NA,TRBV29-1,CSVGSPNEQFF,TGCAGCGTTGGCTCCCCCAATGAGCAGTTCTTC
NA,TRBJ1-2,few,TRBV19,CASSPDSDYGYTF,TGTGCCAGTAGTCCCGACAGTGACTATGGCTACACCTTC
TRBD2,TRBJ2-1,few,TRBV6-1,CASRRAGEGWEQFF,TGTGCCAGCAGACGAGCGGGGGAGGGATGGGAGCAGTTCTTC
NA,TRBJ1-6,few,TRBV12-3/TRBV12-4,CASSVQGSYNSPLHF,TGTGCCAGCAGTGTACAGGGCTCCTATAATTCACCCCTCCACTTT
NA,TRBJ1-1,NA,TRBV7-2,CASSLGRVSAEAFF,TGTGCCAGCAGCTTAGGAAGGGTTTCCGCTGAAGCTTTCTTT
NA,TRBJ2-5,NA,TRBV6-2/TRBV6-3,CASSYGKETQYF,TGTGCCAGCAGTTACGGGAAAGAGACCCAGTACTTC
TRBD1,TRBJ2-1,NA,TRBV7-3,CASSLHRGEFYNEQFF,TGTGCCAGCAGCCTCCACAGGGGAGAATTCTACAATGAGCAGTTCTTC
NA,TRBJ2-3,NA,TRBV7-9,CATKTGASGTDTQYF,TGTGCCACCAAAACGGGGGCTAGCGGCACAGATACGCAGTATTTT
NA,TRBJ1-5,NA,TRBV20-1,CSARRGTLEGHPQHF,TGCAGTGCTAGGAGAGGGACTTTAGAGGGACACCCCCAGCATTTT
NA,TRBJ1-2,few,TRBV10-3,CAISARTLYGYTF,TGTGCCATCAGTGCTCGGACGCTCTATGGCTACACCTTC
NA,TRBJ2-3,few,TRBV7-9,CASSFSSADTQYF,TGTGCCAGCAGCTTCTCTAGCGCAGATACGCAGTATTTT
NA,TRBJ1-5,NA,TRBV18,CASSEGVGNQPQHF,TGTGCCAGCTCCGAGGGGGTGGGCAATCAGCCCCAGCATTTT
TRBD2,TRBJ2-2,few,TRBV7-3,CASSLKAGGTSNTGELFF,TGTGCCAGCAGCTTAAAGGCGGGGGGGACTTCGAACACCGGGGAGCTGTTTTTT
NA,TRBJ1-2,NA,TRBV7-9,CASSYRGGGQTFYGYTF,TGTGCCAGCAGCTACCGCGGGGGAGGGCAGACTTTCTATGGCTACACCTTC
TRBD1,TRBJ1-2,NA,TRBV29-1,CSVARGGKSYGYTF,TGCAGCGTTGCCAGGGGGGGAAAAAGCTATGGCTACACCTTC
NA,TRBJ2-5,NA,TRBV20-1,CSARNPLKETQYF,TGCAGTGCCAGGAATCCGCTAAAAGAGACCCAGTACTTC
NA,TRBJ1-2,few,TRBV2,CASRTGGSYGYTF,TGTGCCAGCAGGACCGGGGGCTCTTATGGCTACACCTTC
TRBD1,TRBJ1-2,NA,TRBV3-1,CVSSQPRGQHYGYTF,TGTGTCAGCAGCCAACCAAGGGGGCAACACTATGGCTACACCTTC
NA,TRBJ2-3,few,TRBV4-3,CASSQGRRATDTQYF,TGCGCCAGCAGCCAAGGGCGCAGGGCGACAGATACGCAGTATTTT
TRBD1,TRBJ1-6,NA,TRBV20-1,CSARRTGEGNSPLHF,TGCAGTGCTAGGCGGACAGGGGAGGGTAATTCACCCCTCCACTTT
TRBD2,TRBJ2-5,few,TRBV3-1,CASSQLAGGLETQYF,TGTGCCAGCAGCCAATTAGCGGGGGGTCTAGAGACCCAGTACTTC
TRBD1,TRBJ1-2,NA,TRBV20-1,CSAISGTGYGYTF,TGCAGTGCTATTTCCGGGACAGGCTATGGCTACACCTTC
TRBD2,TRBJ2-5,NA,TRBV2,CASGLAGVQETQYF,TGTGCCAGCGGGCTAGCGGGGGTCCAAGAGACCCAGTACTTC
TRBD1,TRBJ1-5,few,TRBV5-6,CASSPYRGGNQPQHF,TGTGCCAGCAGCCCTTACAGGGGAGGCAATCAGCCCCAGCATTTT
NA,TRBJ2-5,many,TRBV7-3,CASSRREGETQYF,TGTGCCAGCAGCAGGAGAGAGGGAGAGACCCAGTACTTC
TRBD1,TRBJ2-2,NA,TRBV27,CASEGQGDPGELFF,TGTGCCAGCGAGGGACAGGGGGACCCCGGGGAGCTGTTTTTT
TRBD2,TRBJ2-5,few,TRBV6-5,CASSFLAGAQETQYF,TGTGCCAGCAGTTTCCTAGCGGGCGCCCAAGAGACCCAGTACTTC